What follows are 16 T cell receptor beta chains derived from one specimen sequenced in a study of control samples from healthy donors and cancer patients. Sequencing was performed with immunoSEQ multiplex PCR; in TCRdb, only in-frame clones are kept and a portion is missing. The data contain roughly 180,000 clones, around 90% of them seen just once; the ten biggest clones take up just over 2%. The material sequenced was blood. Receptor source: a woman aged 40 to 50 in good health.

The chain uses TRBV6-5 and TRBJ2-1; D remains ambiguous. The V and J ends lost 10 bases and 4 bases respectively, with 14 bases between them. The CDR3 contains 13 residues. Germline V gene data show CDR1 as MNHEY and CDR2 as SVGAGI. DNA of the CDR3: TGTGCCACCGGGCTATCCCATTACAATGAGCAGTTCTTC. Protein product: CATGLSHYNEQFF.

This clone came up a few times. The CDR3 bases are TGCGCCAGCAGGAGATTGGACAGGGCGGACTACGAGCAGTACTTC. Its protein is CASRRLDRADYEQYF. V gene TRBV4-1 combines with J gene TRBJ2-7; TRBD1 matches 8 bases. This CDR3 contains 15 residues. Losses at the gene ends were 6 bases for V and 3 bases for J; bases not matched to a gene: 10. The germline V gene encodes CDR1 MGHRA and CDR2 YSYEKL.

The chain uses TRBV6-5 and TRBJ2-7, with no clear D. The CDR3 is made up of 13 amino acids. Germline V CDR1 and CDR2: MNHEY, SVGAGI. Trimming took off 10 bases at V and 5 bases at J, with 18 bases between the two ends. CDR3 loop: CAIRASGVNEQYF. CDR3 in DNA: TGTGCCATCCGGGCATCGGGTGTTAACGAGCAGTACTTC.

This clone was detected once. The V gene is TRBV2, the J gene TRBJ2-2; D is possibly TRBD2 (5 bases). Trimming removed 7 bases from V and 2 bases from J, with 8 bases in between. Germline V gives CDR1 SNHLY, CDR2 FYNNEI. The CDR3 runs to 13 residues. The CDR3 loop reads CASTPGNTGELFF. The CDR3, as DNA: TGTGCCAGCACCCCGGGAAACACCGGGGAGCTGTTTTTT.

V and J are TRBV5-1 and TRBJ2-1; 8 bases are a match to TRBD1. Trimming at V came to 2 bases and at J to 8 bases, leaving 3 bases not matched to a gene. Per the germline V gene, CDR1 is SGHRS and CDR2 is YFSETQ. This CDR3 is 13 amino acids long. CDR3 sequence (DNA): TGCGCCAGCAGCTTACAGGGGGGCTATGAGCAGTTCTTC. Encoded protein: CASSLQGGYEQFF.

The chain recombines TRBV12-5 with TRBJ1-2, with TRBD1 identical over 8 bases. Germline V CDR1 and CDR2: LGHNT, FRNRAP. V trimming: 3 bases; J trimming: 6 bases; junction bases outside the gene matches: 9. The CDR3 length is 15 residues. The CDR3 region is CASGLFGDRSNGYTF. DNA for the CDR3: TGTGCTAGTGGTTTATTCGGGGACAGGTCGAATGGCTACACCTTC.

This clone showed up just once. V and J are TRBV3-1 (or the pseudogene TRBV3-2) and TRBJ2-1; TRBD2 aligns across 11 bases. CDR1 is LGHDT, CDR2 YNNKEL, per germline (reference sequence). V lost 4 bases, J lost 3 bases, and 2 bases stayed unmatched. This CDR3 is 15 amino acids long. The CDR3 DNA follows: TGTGCCAGCAGCCCGGGGACTAGCGGCTACAATGAGCAGTTCTTC. Translated: CASSPGTSGYNEQFF.

This chain connects TRBV14 to TRBJ1-1; 9 bases are a match to TRBD1. The CDR3 has 16 residues. CDR1 is SGHDN and CDR2 is FVKESK in the germline V gene. Germline trimming cut 1 base from V and 6 bases from J; bases unmatched to any gene: 9. The CDR3 sequence is CASSQVGTGLPPEAFF. The DNA of the CDR3 is TGTGCCAGCAGCCAAGTCGGGACAGGGCTTCCTCCTGAAGCTTTCTTT.

This chain joins TRBV5-1 and TRBJ1-2; 9 bases fit TRBD1. Germline assignment: CDR1 SGHRS and CDR2 YFSETQ. Unmatched junction bases numbered 5, after V lost 4 bases and J lost 4 bases. The CDR3 spans 14 residues. In DNA form, the CDR3 reads TGCGCCAGCAGCGAGGACAGGGGTGTCTATGGCTACACCTTC. Translating gives CASSEDRGVYGYTF.

The chain links TRBV10-1 to TRBJ1-1; tentatively, D is TRBD1 (6 bases). Trimming removed 4 bases from V and 1 base from J, with 10 bases in between. The CDR3 is 14 amino acids. Germline assignment: CDR1 WNHNN and CDR2 SYGVQD (reference sequence). CDR3 amino acids: CASSVRRGNTEAFF. The CDR3 bases are TGCGCCAGCAGTGTCCGCAGGGGGAACACTGAAGCTTTCTTT.

This clone came up once. The chain combines TRBV6-5 with TRBJ2-1, with a weak D call TRBD2 (7 bases). The length of the CDR3 is 15 residues. Germline V gene sequence: CDR1 MNHEY, CDR2 SVGAGI. The ends were cut back, 6 bases at V and 3 bases at J, with 15 bases in the middle. The CDR3 nucleotides are TGTGCCAGCAGGGGGGGGCCGGACAACTACAATGAGCAGTTCTTC. It encodes CASRGGPDNYNEQFF.

The genes are TRBV15 and TRBJ1-6; weak D call: TRBD1 (6 bases). V lost 0 bases to trimming and J lost 10 bases, with 10 bases between them. Per the germline V gene, CDR1 is LNHNV and CDR2 is YYDKDF (reference sequence). The CDR3 length is 14 residues. The CDR3 is CATSREQGGSPLHF. DNA for the CDR3: TGTGCCACCAGCAGAGAACAGGGAGGCTCACCCCTCCACTTT. Based on the CDR3 plus reference TRBV15 and TRBJ1-6, the full variable domain is DAMVIQNPRYQVTQFGKPVTLSCSQTLNHNVMYWYQQKSSQAPKLLFHYYDKDFNNEADTPDNFQSRRPNTSFCFLDIRSPGLGDTAMYLCATSREQGGSPLHFGNGTRLTVT.

The rearrangement joins TRBV6-5 to TRBJ1-2; 10 bases agree with TRBD1. The germline V gene encodes CDR1 MNHEY and CDR2 SVGAGI. The ends lost 6 bases at V and 5 bases at J; junction bases unmatched: 3. This CDR3 is 13 amino acids long. The CDR3 bases are TGTGCCAGCAGGCCGGGACAGGGGTATGGCTACACCTTC. Translation gives CASRPGQGYGYTF.

This clone was counted a single time. The V call is TRBV19, the J call TRBJ2-5; no definite D call. V was cut by 5 bases and J by 5 bases, with 12 bases left in between. Germline CDR1 LNHDA, CDR2 SQIVND (reference sequence). CDR3 length: 13 amino acids. As DNA, the CDR3 is TGTGCCAGTAGTCTCCGGACCGAGGAGACCCAGTACTTC. It encodes CASSLRTEETQYF.

The chain couples TRBV19 to TRBJ1-2; 7 bases agree with TRBD1. This CDR3 has 13 residues. CDR1 and CDR2 (germline): LNHDA, SQIVND (reference sequence). V dropped 7 bases and J dropped 5; count of bases not matched to a gene: 7. CDR3 region: CASNIQGEYGYTF. The CDR3, as DNA: TGTGCCAGTAACATCCAGGGGGAGTATGGCTACACCTTC. Full variable domain (outside the CDR3, taken from reference TRBV19 and TRBJ1-2): DGGITQSPKYLFRKEGQNVTLSCEQNLNHDAMYWYRQDPGQGLRLIYYSQIVNDFQKGDIAEGYSVSREKKESFPLTVTSAQKNPTAFYLCASNIQGEYGYTFGSGTRLTVV.

The rearrangement joins TRBV2 to TRBJ1-1, with TRBD1 matching over 7 bases. The germline V gene has CDR1 SNHLY and CDR2 FYNNEI. With V trimmed by 3 bases and J by 5 bases, 3 bases remained unmatched. This CDR3 contains 13 residues. The CDR3 region is CASSEGQWTEAFF. CDR3 DNA sequence: TGTGCCAGCAGTGAGGGACAGTGGACTGAAGCTTTCTTT.